The rows below give T cell receptor beta chains drawn from one sample of a study of yellow fever vaccine responses in identical twins. TCRdb used MiXCR to reprocess the RT-PCR reads, holding one entry per CDR3 protein. This sample has about 2,500 distinct CDR3 sequences; roughly 83% occur once, and the top ten carry approximately 3.7%. Sample: T cells from blood (PBMCs), unsorted or a sorted subset (not recorded which), taken before or after yellow fever vaccination (not recorded which). These receptors were taken from a woman younger than 35 who received the yellow fever vaccine. CDR3s include the opening cysteine and the closing phenylalanine or tryptophan. Each record gives: V gene, clone size, J gene, D gene, CDR3 protein, CDR3 DNA. The D gene is left open where the match is weak. Rows may omit the clone size; those that give it use once, few, many or a size class.

v_call: TRBV20-1; clone_size: NA; j_call: TRBJ2-7; d_call: NA; cdr3_aa: CSARGQATYEQYF; cdr3_nt: TGCAGTGCTAGAGGTCAGGCTACCTACGAGCAGTACTTC
v_call: TRBV6-1; clone_size: NA; j_call: TRBJ2-7; d_call: TRBD2; cdr3_aa: CASSRIGLAGGEQYF; cdr3_nt: TGTGCCAGCAGTAGGATTGGACTAGCGGGGGGCGAGCAGTACTTC
v_call: TRBV2; clone_size: few; j_call: TRBJ1-5; d_call: TRBD1; cdr3_aa: CASSATGDQPQHF; cdr3_nt: TGTGCCAGCAGTGCGACAGGGGATCAGCCCCAGCATTTT
v_call: TRBV11-3; clone_size: few; j_call: TRBJ2-1; d_call: TRBD1; cdr3_aa: CASSSIDRGFEQFF; cdr3_nt: TGTGCCAGCAGCTCCATAGACAGGGGGTTTGAGCAGTTCTTC
v_call: TRBV13; clone_size: NA; j_call: TRBJ2-1; d_call: NA; cdr3_aa: CASSARGENPYNEQFF; cdr3_nt: TGTGCCAGCAGCGCCAGGGGGGAAAATCCGTACAATGAGCAGTTCTTC
v_call: TRBV13; clone_size: few; j_call: TRBJ1-1; d_call: NA; cdr3_aa: CASRVGEVNTEAFF; cdr3_nt: TGTGCCAGCAGGGTAGGGGAGGTGAACACTGAAGCTTTCTTT
v_call: TRBV19; clone_size: NA; j_call: TRBJ2-2; d_call: TRBD2; cdr3_aa: CASSKGLASTGELFF; cdr3_nt: TGTGCCAGTAGTAAGGGACTAGCTTCCACCGGGGAGCTGTTTTTT
v_call: TRBV13; clone_size: NA; j_call: TRBJ2-5; d_call: NA; cdr3_aa: CASRRLPQETQYF; cdr3_nt: TGTGCCAGCAGAAGGCTTCCCCAAGAGACCCAGTACTTC
v_call: TRBV18; clone_size: NA; j_call: TRBJ2-3; d_call: TRBD2; cdr3_aa: CASSPEGTSGGTTDTQYF; cdr3_nt: TGTGCCAGCTCACCAGAGGGGACTAGCGGGGGCACCACAGATACGCAGTATTTT
v_call: TRBV6-5; clone_size: NA; j_call: TRBJ1-1; d_call: TRBD1; cdr3_aa: CASSYSTGGQAFF; cdr3_nt: TGTGCCAGCAGTTACTCCACAGGGGGCCAAGCTTTCTTT
v_call: TRBV12-3/TRBV12-4; clone_size: NA; j_call: TRBJ2-1; d_call: TRBD2; cdr3_aa: CASSLRVSGGGYEQFF; cdr3_nt: TGTGCCAGCAGTTTAAGGGTTAGCGGGGGGGGCTATGAGCAGTTCTTC
v_call: TRBV4-1; clone_size: NA; j_call: TRBJ2-7; d_call: TRBD1; cdr3_aa: CASSAGGPYEQYF; cdr3_nt: TGCGCCAGCAGCGCAGGGGGCCCCTACGAGCAGTACTTC
v_call: TRBV6-2/TRBV6-3; clone_size: NA; j_call: TRBJ1-1; d_call: NA; cdr3_aa: CASSYSKYRENTEAFF; cdr3_nt: TGTGCCAGCAGTTACTCGAAGTACAGGGAGAACACTGAAGCTTTCTTT
v_call: TRBV11-3; clone_size: NA; j_call: TRBJ2-2; d_call: NA; cdr3_aa: CASSSVEGYTGELFF; cdr3_nt: TGTGCCAGCAGCTCAGTTGAGGGGTACACCGGGGAGCTGTTTTTT
v_call: TRBV7-9; clone_size: NA; j_call: TRBJ2-1; d_call: NA; cdr3_aa: CASSSSAYNEQFF; cdr3_nt: TGTGCCAGCAGCTCTTCGGCCTACAATGAGCAGTTCTTC
v_call: TRBV11-2; clone_size: NA; j_call: TRBJ2-1; d_call: NA; cdr3_aa: CASSLGFVAHSYNEQFF; cdr3_nt: TGTGCCAGCAGCTTAGGGTTTGTGGCTCACTCCTACAATGAGCAGTTCTTC
v_call: TRBV11-2; clone_size: NA; j_call: TRBJ1-4; d_call: NA; cdr3_aa: CASSLRRQHNEKLFF; cdr3_nt: TGTGCCAGCAGCTTACGTCGGCAGCATAATGAAAAACTGTTTTTT
v_call: TRBV6-1; clone_size: few; j_call: TRBJ1-5; d_call: NA; cdr3_aa: CASGLCKGNQPQHF; cdr3_nt: TGTGCCAGCGGGTTGTGCAAGGGGAATCAGCCCCAGCATTTT